The sequence of this T cell receptor (beta chain) was determined in a study of shared clonotypes between healthy human individuals. Profiled with immunoSEQ multiplex PCR; TCRdb holds only in-frame clones, not every one. This sample yields roughly 700,000 clones, of which approximately 79% are seen a single time; 1.5% to 2% belongs to the top ten. J lost 6 bases, V lost 6 bases, and 11 bases had no gene match. The CDR3 has 15 amino acids. Germline CDR1 and CDR2: MNHEY and SVGAGI. This TCR was recovered from a woman under 40 in good health. Sequencing used memory CD4+ T cells sorted from blood. Indicated subset: CD45RA-negative fraction. The chain uses TRBV6-5 and TRBJ2-5; the match to TRBD1 covers 9 bases. The CDR3 sequence: CASRRDRERSKTQYF. CDR3 DNA sequence: TGTGCCAGCAGGCGGGACAGGGAGCGTAGTAAGACCCAGTACTTC.